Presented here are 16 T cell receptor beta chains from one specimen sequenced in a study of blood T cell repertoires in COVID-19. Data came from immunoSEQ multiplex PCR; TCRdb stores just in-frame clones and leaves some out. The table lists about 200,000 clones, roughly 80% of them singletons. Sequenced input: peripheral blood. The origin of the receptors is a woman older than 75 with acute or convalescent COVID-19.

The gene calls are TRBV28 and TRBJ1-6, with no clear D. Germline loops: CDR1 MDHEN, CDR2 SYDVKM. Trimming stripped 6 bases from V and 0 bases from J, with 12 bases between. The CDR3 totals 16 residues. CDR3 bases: TGTGCCAGCAGCCGGGCGGGCAGCTCCTATAATTCACCCCTCCACTTT. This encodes CASSRAGSSYNSPLHF.

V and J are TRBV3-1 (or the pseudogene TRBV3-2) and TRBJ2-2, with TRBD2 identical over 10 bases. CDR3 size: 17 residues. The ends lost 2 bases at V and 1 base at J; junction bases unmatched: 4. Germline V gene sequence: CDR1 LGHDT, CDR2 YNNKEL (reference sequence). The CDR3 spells CASSQIIAGGNTGELFF. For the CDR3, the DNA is TGTGCCAGCAGCCAAATTATAGCGGGGGGGAACACCGGGGAGCTGTTTTTT.

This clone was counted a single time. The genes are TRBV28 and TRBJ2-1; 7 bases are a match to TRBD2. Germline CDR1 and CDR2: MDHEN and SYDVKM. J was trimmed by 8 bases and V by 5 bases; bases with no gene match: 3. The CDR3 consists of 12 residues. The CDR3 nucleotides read TGTGCCAGCAGTCACGCGGGGGATGAGCAGTTCTTC. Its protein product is CASSHAGDEQFF.

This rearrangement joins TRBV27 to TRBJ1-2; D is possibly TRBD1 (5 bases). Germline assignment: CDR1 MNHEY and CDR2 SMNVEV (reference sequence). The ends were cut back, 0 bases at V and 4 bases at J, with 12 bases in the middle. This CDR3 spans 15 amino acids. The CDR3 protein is CASSLSGGASYGYTF. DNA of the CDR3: TGTGCCAGCAGTTTATCCGGAGGGGCCTCCTATGGCTACACCTTC.

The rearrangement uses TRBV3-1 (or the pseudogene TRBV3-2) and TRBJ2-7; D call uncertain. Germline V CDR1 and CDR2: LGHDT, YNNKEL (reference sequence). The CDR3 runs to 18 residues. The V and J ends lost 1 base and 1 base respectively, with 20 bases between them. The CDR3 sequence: CASSQGSGVGLPSYEQYF. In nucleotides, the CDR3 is TGTGCCAGCAGCCAAGGTAGTGGCGTTGGGCTTCCATCCTACGAGCAGTACTTC.

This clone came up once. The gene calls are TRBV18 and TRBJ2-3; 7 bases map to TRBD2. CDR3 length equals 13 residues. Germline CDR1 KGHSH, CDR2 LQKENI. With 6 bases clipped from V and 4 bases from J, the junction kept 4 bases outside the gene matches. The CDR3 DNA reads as TGTGCCAGCTCCCCCAGCGGGGCAGATACGCAGTATTTT. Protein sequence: CASSPSGADTQYF.

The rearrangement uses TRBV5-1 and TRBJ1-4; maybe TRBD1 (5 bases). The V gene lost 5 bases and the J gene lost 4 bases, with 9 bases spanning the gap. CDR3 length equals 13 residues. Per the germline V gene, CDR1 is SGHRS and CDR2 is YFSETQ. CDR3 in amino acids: CASRTDGNEKLFF. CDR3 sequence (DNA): TGCGCCAGCAGGACAGACGGTAATGAAAAACTGTTTTTT.

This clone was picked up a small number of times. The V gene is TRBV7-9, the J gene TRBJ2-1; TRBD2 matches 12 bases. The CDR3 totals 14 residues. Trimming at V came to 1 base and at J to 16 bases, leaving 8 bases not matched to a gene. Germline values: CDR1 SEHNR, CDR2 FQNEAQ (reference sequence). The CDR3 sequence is CASSLELAGGLLFF. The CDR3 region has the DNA TGTGCCAGCAGCTTAGAACTAGCGGGGGGCCTTTTATTCTTC.

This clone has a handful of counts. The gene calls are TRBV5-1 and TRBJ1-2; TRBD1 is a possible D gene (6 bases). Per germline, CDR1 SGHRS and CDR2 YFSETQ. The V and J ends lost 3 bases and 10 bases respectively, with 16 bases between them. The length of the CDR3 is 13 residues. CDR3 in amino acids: CASSSDSMYLYTF. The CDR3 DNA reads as TGCGCCAGCAGCTCGGACAGCATGTATCTCTACACCTTC.

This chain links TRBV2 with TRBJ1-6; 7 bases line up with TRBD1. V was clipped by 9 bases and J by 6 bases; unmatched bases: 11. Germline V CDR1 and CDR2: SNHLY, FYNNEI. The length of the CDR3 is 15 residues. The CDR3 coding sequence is TGTGCCAGAAGGGGTCCGGGACAGTCTAATTCACCCCTCCACTTT. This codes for CARRGPGQSNSPLHF.

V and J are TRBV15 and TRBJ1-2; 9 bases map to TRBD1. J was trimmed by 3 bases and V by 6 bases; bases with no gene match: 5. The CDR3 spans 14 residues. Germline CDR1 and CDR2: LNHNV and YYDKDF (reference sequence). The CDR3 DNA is TGTGCCACCAGGAGGGGGGACAGGGACTATGGCTACACCTTC. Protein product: CATRRGDRDYGYTF. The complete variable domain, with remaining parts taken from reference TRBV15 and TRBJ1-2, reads DAMVIQNPRYQVTQFGKPVTLSCSQTLNHNVMYWYQQKSSQAPKLLFHYYDKDFNNEADTPDNFQSRRPNTSFCFLDIRSPGLGDTAMYLCATRRGDRDYGYTFGSGTRLTVV.

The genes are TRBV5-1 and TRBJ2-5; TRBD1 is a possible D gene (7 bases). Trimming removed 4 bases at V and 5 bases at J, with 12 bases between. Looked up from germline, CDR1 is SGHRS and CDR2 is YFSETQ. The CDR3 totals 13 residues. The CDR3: CASSTTGRETQYF. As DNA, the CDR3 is TGCGCCAGCAGCACGACAGGGAGGGAGACCCAGTACTTC.

For the CDR3, the DNA is TGCAGTGCTAGGAGTTCCTACGAGCAGTACTTC. Protein product: CSARSSYEQYF. The chain recombines TRBV20-1 with TRBJ2-7, with D unclear. The V gene lost 3 bases and the J gene lost 1 base, with 4 bases spanning the gap. The CDR3 extends over 11 amino acids. In germline, CDR1 is DFQATT, CDR2 SNEGSKA (reference sequence).

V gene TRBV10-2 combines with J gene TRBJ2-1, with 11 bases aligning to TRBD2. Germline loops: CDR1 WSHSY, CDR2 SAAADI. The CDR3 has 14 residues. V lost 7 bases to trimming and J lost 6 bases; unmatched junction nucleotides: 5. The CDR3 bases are TGCGCCAGCACCAATAGCGGGAGGGTCAATGAGCAGTTCTTC. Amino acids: CASTNSGRVNEQFF.

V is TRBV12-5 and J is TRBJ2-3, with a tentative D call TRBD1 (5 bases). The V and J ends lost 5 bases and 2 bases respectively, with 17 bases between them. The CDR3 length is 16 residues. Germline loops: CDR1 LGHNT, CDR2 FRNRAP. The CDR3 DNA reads TGTGCTAGTGGTCAAGGACACACCGTTTCCACAGATACGCAGTATTTT. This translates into CASGQGHTVSTDTQYF.

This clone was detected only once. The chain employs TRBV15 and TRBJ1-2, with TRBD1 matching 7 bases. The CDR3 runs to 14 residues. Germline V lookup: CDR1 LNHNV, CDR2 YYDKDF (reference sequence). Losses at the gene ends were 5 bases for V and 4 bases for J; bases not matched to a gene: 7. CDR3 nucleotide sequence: TGTGCCACCAGCGGCCGGGACAGACTCTATGGCTACACCTTC. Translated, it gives CATSGRDRLYGYTF.